This TCR beta chain was captured by sequencing in a study of blood T cell repertoires in COVID-19. On the study more broadly: The study drew acute and convalescent COVID-19 samples from the United States, Italy and Spain.

The V end was cut by 0 bases, the J end by 4 bases, with 10 bases between. Germline lookup yields CDR1 SGDLS and CDR2 YYNGEE. The CDR3 extends over 14 amino acids. Assay: immunoSEQ multiplex PCR; the TCRdb copy retains only in-frame clones and omits some. The sample contains 200,000 or so clones, 84% of which appear only once. This sequence joins TRBV9 and TRBJ1-1, with D uncertain. Material: peripheral blood. This TCR came from a woman aged 60-75 years with acute or convalescent COVID-19. The CDR3 reads CASSVGALSTEAFF. The CDR3 DNA reads TGTGCCAGCAGCGTAGGAGCCCTGAGCACTGAAGCTTTCTTT.